The T cell receptor beta chain described here comes from a study of Graves' ophthalmopathy and Graves' hyperthyroidism. Germline V lookup: CDR1 SGDLS, CDR2 YYNGEE. V lost 3 bases, J lost 1 base, and 16 bases lay in between. The CDR3 covers 16 residues. This clonotype was counted at least ten times. Its antigen remains unknown. Amplification of TCR beta CDR3 regions used RNA transcripts. Second-round multiplex PCR came after first-round RT-PCR with HTBI primers. A single record per CDR3 protein comes from TCRdb applying MiXCR to the multiplex PCR reads. The repertoire holds about 160,000 distinct CDR3 sequences, with 39% as singletons. General study results and limits: Blood shared most expanded thyroid clonotypes above 0.001 frequency.

The gene calls are TRBV9 and TRBJ1-1; D might be TRBD1 (6 bases). The origin of this receptor is a young man with Graves' ophthalmopathy. Sequences were obtained from peripheral blood. CDR3 protein: CASSAGGTRGNTEAFF. The CDR3 DNA sequence: TGTGCCAGCAGCGCGGGAGGGACAAGGGGGAACACTGAAGCTTTCTTT.